This T cell receptor (beta chain) originates from a study of technical replicates of blood from a handful of donors. Germline loops: CDR1 LNHDA, CDR2 SQIVND (reference sequence). CDR3 length: 13 amino acids. Trimming cost V 5 bases and J 4 bases, with 11 bases left between them. Only a few counts were recorded for this clone. Measured with immunoSEQ multiplex PCR; TCRdb has only the in-frame clones, and not every one. Of approximately 89,000 clones listed, 94% are singletons. The origin of this receptor is a human donor in good health. V gene TRBV19 combines with J gene TRBJ1-2; maybe TRBD1 (5 bases). The source material was T cells isolated from PBMCs. CDR3 DNA sequence: TGTGCCAGTAGTCGACAGTCCTCCTATGGCTACACCTTC. This translates into CASSRQSSYGYTF.